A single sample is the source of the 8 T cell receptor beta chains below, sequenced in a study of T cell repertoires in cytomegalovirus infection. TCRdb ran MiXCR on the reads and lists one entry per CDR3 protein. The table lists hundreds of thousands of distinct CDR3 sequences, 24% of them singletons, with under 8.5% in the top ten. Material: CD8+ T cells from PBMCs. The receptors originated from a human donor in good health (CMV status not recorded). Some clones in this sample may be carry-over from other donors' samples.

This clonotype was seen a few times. DNA for the CDR3: TGTGCCAGCAGCTTACGGCGGGGGAGGGGTACAGATACGCAGTATTTT. Protein: CASSLRRGRGTDTQYF. V gene TRBV11-2 combines with J gene TRBJ2-3, with TRBD2 matching 7 bases. The germline V gene encodes CDR1 SGHAT and CDR2 FQNNGV. The CDR3 sequence is 16 residues long. The V gene end was trimmed by 2 bases and the J gene end by 3 bases; junction bases not matched to a gene: 8.

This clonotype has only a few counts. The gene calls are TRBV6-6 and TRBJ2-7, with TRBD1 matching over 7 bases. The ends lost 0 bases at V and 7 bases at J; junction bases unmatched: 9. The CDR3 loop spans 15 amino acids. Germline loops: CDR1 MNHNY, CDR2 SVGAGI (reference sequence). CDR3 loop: CASSYSIGTRGEQYV. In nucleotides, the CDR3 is TGTGCCAGCAGTTACTCGATTGGCACCAGGGGGGAGCAGTACGTC.

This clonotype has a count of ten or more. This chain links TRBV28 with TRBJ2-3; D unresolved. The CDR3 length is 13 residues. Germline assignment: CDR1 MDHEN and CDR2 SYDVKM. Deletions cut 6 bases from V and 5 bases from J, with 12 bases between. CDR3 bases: TGTGCCAGCAGCCTCGCGGTAGGAGATACGCAGTATTTT. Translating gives CASSLAVGDTQYF.

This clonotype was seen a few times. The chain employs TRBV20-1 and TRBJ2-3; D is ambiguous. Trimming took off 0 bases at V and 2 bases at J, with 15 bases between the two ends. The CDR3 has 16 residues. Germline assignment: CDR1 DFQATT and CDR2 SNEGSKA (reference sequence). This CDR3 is CSARDRWRPSTDTQYF. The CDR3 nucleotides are TGCAGTGCTAGAGATAGGTGGCGACCCTCCACAGATACGCAGTATTTT.

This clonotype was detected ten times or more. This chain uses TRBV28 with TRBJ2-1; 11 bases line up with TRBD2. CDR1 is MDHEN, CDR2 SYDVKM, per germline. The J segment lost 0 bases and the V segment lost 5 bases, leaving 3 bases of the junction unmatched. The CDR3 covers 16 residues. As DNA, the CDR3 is TGTGCCAGCAGTCCACTAGCGGGGGACTCCTACAATGAGCAGTTCTTC. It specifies CASSPLAGDSYNEQFF.

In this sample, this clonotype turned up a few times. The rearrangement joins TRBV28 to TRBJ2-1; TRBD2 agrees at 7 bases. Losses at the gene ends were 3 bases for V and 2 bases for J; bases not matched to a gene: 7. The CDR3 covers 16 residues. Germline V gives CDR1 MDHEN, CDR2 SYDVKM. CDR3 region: CASSLQTGGPYNEQFF. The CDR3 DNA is TGTGCCAGCAGTTTGCAGACGGGGGGTCCCTACAATGAGCAGTTCTTC.

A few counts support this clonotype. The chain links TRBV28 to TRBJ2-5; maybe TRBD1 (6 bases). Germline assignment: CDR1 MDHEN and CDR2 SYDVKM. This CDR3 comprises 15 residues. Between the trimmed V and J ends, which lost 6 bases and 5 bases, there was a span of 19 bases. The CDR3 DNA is TGTGCCAGCAGCAACTCGGACAGTTCCCTTGAGACCCAGTACTTC. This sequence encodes CASSNSDSSLETQYF.

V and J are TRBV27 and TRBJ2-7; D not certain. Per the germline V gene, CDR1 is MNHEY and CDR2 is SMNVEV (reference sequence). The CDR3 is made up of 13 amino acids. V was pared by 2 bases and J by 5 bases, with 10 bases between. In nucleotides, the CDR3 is TGTGCCAGCAGTTTACACAGAGTCCACGAGCAGTACTTC. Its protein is CASSLHRVHEQYF.